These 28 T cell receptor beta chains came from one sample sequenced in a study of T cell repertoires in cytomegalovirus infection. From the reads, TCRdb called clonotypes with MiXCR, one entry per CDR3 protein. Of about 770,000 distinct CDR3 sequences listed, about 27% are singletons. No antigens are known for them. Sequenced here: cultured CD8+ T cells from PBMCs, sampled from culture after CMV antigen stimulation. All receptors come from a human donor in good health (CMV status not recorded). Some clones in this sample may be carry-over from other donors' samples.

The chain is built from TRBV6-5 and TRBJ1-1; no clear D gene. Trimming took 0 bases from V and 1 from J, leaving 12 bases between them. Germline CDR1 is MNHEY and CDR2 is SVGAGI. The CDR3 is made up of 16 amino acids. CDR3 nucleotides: TGTGCCAGCAGTTACTCGAGGTATCGCCAGAACACTGAAGCTTTCTTT. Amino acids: CASSYSRYRQNTEAFF.

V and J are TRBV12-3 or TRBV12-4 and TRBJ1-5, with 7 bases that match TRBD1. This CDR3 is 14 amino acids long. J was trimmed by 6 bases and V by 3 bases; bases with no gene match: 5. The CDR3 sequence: CASSFPGGTQPQHF. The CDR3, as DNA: TGTGCCAGCAGTTTTCCAGGGGGGACTCAGCCCCAGCATTTT.

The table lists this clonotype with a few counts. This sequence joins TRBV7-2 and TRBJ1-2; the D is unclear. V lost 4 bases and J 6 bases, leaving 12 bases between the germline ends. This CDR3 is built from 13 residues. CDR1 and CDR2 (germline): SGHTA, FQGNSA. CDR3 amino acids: CASSSPAPDGYTF. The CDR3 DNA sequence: TGTGCCAGCAGCTCGCCGGCCCCAGATGGCTACACCTTC.

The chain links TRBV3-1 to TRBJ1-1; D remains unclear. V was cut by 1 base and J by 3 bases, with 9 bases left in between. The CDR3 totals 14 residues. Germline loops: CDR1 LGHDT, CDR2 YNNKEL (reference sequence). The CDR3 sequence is CASSQGRRYTEAFF. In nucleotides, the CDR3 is TGTGCCAGCAGCCAAGGTCGAAGGTACACTGAAGCTTTCTTT. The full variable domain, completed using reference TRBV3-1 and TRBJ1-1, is DTAVSQTPKYLVTQMGNDKSIKCEQNLGHDTMYWYKQDSKKFLKIMFSYNNKELIINETVPNRFSPKSPDKAHLNLHINSLELGDSAVYFCASSQGRRYTEAFFGQGTRLTVV.

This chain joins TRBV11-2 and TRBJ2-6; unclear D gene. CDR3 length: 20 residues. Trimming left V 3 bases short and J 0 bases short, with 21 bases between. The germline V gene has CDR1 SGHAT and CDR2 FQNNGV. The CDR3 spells CASSFTLRQPTSSGANVLTF. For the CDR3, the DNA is TGTGCCAGCAGCTTTACCCTGAGGCAGCCGACAAGCTCTGGGGCCAACGTCCTGACTTTC.

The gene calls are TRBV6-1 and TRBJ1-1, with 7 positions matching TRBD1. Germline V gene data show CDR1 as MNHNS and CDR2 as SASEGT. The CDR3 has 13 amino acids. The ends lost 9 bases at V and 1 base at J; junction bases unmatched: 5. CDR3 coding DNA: TGTGCCAGTTGGACAGGACCGAACACTGAAGCTTTCTTT. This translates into CASWTGPNTEAFF.

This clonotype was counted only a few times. The CDR3 DNA reads as TGTGCCAGTAGTCTGGGAGTCGGTGAGCAGTTCTTC. This sequence encodes CASSLGVGEQFF. This chain uses TRBV5-6 with TRBJ2-1; weak D call: TRBD2 (5 bases). Germline V gene sequence: CDR1 SGHDT, CDR2 YYEEEE. This CDR3 has 12 amino acids. The germline V and J ends were trimmed by 8 bases and 9 bases, with 15 bases remaining between them.

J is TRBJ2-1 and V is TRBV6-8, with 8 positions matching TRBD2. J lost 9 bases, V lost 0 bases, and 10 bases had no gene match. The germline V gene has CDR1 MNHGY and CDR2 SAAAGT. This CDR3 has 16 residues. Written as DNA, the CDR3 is TGTGCCAGCAGTTACTCGGCGGGGGGAGGAGAGGGTGAGCAGTTCTTC. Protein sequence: CASSYSAGGGEGEQFF.

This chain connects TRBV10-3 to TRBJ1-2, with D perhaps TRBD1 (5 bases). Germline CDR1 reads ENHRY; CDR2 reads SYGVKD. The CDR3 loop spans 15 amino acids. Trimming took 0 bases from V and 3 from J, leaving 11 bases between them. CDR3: CAISESLGGDYGYTF. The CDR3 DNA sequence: TGTGCCATCAGTGAGTCTCTGGGAGGGGACTATGGCTACACCTTC.

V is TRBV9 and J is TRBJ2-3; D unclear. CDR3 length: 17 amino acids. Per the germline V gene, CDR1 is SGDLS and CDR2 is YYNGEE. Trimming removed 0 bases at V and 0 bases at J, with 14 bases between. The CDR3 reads CASSVGGSHSSTDTQYF. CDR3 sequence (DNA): TGTGCCAGCAGCGTAGGAGGCAGCCATTCTAGCACAGATACGCAGTATTTT.

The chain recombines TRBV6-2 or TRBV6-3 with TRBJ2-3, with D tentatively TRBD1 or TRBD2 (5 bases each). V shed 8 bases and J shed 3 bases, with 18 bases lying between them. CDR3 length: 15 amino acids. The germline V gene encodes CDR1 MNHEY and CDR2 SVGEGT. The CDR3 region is CASVRAREITDTQYF. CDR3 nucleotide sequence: TGTGCCAGCGTGCGGGCCAGGGAAATTACAGATACGCAGTATTTT.

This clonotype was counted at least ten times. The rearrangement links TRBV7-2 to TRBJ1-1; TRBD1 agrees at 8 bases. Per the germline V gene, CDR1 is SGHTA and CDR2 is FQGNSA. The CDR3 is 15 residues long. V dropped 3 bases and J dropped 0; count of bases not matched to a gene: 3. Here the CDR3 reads CASSLRTGMNTEAFF. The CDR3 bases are TGTGCCAGCAGCTTGAGGACAGGGATGAACACTGAAGCTTTCTTT. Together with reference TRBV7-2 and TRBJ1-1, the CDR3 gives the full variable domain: GAGVSQSPSNKVTEKGKDVELRCDPISGHTALYWYRQSLGQGLEFLIYFQGNSAPDKSGLPSDRFSAERTGGSVSTLTIQRTQQEDSAVYLCASSLRTGMNTEAFFGQGTRLTVV.

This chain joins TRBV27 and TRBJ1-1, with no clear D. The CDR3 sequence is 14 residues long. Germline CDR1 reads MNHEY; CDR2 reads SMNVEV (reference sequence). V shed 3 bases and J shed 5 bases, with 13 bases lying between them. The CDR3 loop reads CASSLDHLGTEAFF. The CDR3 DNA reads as TGTGCCAGCAGTTTGGACCACCTGGGGACTGAAGCTTTCTTT.

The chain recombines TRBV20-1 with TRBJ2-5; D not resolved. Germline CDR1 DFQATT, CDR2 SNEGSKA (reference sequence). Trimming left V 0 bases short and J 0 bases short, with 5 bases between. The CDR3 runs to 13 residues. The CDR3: CSARELYQETQYF. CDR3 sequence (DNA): TGCAGTGCTAGAGAACTGTACCAAGAGACCCAGTACTTC.

CDR3 coding DNA: TGCAGCGGGCGAGAGGGGGCTGGAGCTTTCTTT. Encoded protein: CSGREGAGAFF. The chain employs TRBV29-1 and TRBJ1-1; TRBD1 aligns across 7 bases. The CDR3 consists of 11 residues. Germline CDR1 reads SQVTM; CDR2 reads ANQGSEA. The ends lost 7 bases at V and 10 bases at J; junction bases unmatched: 9.

CDR3 sequence: CASYDRGLSLSGNTIYF. The CDR3 region has the DNA TGTGCCAGCTACGACAGGGGCCTTTCCCTCTCTGGAAACACCATATATTTT. This sequence joins TRBV2 and TRBJ1-3; 8 bases agree with TRBD1. Germline loops: CDR1 SNHLY, CDR2 FYNNEI. The CDR3 totals 17 residues. Trimming at V came to 8 bases and at J to 0 bases, leaving 12 bases not matched to a gene.

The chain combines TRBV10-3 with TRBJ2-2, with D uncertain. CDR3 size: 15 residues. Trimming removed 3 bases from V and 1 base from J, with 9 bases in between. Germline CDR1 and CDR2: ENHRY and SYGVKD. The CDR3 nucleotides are TGTGCCATCAGTGATGATGCGGTGAACACCGGGGAGCTGTTTTTT. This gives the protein CAISDDAVNTGELFF.

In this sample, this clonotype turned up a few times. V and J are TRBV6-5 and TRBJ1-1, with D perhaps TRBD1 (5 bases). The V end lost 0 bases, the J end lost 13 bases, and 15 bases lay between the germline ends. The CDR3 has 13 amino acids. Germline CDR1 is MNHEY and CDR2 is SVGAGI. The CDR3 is CASSYSGRGESFF. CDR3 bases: TGTGCCAGCAGTTACTCCGGGCGGGGGGAGAGTTTCTTT.

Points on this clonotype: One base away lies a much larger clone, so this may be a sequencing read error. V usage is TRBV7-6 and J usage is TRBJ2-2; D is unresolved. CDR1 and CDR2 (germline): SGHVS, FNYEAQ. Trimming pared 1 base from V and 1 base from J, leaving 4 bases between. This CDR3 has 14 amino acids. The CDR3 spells CASSLEQNTGELFF. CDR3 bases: TGTGCCAGCAGCTTAGAACAGAACACCGGGGAGCTGTTTTTT.

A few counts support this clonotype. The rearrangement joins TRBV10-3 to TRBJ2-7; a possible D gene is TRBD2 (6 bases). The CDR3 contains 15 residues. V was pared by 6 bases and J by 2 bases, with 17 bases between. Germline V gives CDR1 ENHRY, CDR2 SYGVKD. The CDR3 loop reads CAIRIAGPEAYEQYF. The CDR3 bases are TGTGCCATCAGAATTGCGGGACCGGAGGCCTACGAGCAGTACTTC.

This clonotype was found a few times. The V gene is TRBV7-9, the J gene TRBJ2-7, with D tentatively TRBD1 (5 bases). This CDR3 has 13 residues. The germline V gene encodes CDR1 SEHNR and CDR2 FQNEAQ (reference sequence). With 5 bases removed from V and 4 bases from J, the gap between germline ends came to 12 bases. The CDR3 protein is CASSHDRQYEQYV. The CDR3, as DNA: TGTGCCAGCAGCCATGACAGACAATACGAGCAGTACGTC.

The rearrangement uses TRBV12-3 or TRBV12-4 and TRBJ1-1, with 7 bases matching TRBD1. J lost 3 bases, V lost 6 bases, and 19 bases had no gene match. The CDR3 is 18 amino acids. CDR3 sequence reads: CASSPLRGVYYSDTEAFF. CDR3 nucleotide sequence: TGTGCCAGCAGCCCCCTCAGGGGGGTCTATTATTCTGACACTGAAGCTTTCTTT.

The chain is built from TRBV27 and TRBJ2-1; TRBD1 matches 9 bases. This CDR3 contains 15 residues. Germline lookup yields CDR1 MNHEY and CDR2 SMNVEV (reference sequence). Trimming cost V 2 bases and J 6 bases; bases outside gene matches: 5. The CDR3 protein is CASSLRDRVSNEQFF. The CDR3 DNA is TGTGCCAGCAGTTTAAGGGACAGGGTCAGCAATGAGCAGTTCTTC.

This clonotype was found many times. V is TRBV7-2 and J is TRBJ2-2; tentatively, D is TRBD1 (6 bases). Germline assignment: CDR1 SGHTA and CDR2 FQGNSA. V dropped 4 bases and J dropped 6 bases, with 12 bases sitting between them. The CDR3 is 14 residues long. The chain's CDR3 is CASSSAGVAGELFF. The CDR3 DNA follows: TGTGCCAGCAGCTCCGCAGGGGTGGCCGGGGAGCTGTTTTTT.

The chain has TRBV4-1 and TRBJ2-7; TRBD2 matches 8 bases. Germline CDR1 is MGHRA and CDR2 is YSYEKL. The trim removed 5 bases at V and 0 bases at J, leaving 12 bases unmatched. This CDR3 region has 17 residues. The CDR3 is CASSYLTGRGASYEQYF. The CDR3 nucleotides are TGCGCCAGCAGCTACCTTACGGGGCGGGGGGCCTCCTACGAGCAGTACTTC.

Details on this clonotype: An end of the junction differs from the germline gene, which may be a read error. The CDR3 DNA sequence: TGTGCCAGCAGTCCCGGGACAGCGAACACTAAAGCTTTCTTT. Its protein product is CASSPGTANTKAFF. The rearrangement links TRBV6-8 to TRBJ1-1; 7 positions agree with TRBD1. The CDR3 has 14 residues. Germline CDR1 is MNHGY and CDR2 is SAAAGT.

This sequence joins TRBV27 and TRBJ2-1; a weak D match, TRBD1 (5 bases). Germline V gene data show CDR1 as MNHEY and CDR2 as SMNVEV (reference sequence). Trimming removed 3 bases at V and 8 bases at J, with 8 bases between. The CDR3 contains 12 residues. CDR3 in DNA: TGTGCCAGCAGTTTGGGGCCCGATGAGCAGTTCTTC. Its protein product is CASSLGPDEQFF.

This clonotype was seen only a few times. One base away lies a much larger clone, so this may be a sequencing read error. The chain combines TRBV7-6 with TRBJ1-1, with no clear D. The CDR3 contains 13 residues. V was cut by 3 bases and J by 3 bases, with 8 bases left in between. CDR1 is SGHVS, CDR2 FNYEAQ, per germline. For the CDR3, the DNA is TGTGCCAGCAGCTTTGGGGAGGACACTGAAGCTTTCTTT. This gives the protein CASSFGEDTEAFF.